These 30 T cell receptor beta chains came from one sample sequenced in a study of blood T cells in healthy people across ages. It was with a sample-barcoded 5' primer and a J-beta primer mix that a second PCR of about 6 to 11 cycles was run. TCRdb reprocessed the 5' RACE reads via MiXCR and lists one record per CDR3 protein. Of 1.5 million to 2 million distinct CDR3 sequences in the sample, roughly 52% are singletons; the top ten hold about 2.1%. Material: blood. Receptors originate from a woman aged 40-49 years in good health.

The V gene is TRBV12-3 or TRBV12-4, the J gene TRBJ2-3, with TRBD2 matching over 13 bases. The junction had 7 bases not matched to a gene; V was cut back by 7 bases and J by 3 bases. This CDR3 has 16 amino acids. CDR3 loop: CASNRLAGGRTDTQYF. In nucleotides, the CDR3 is TGTGCCAGCAACAGACTAGCGGGGGGTAGAACAGATACGCAGTATTTT.

V and J are TRBV7-9 and TRBJ1-4; D uncertain. Trimming took off 5 bases at V and 5 bases at J, with 15 bases between the two ends. Germline V gene lookup returns CDR1 SEHNR and CDR2 FQNEAQ (reference sequence). The length of the CDR3 is 15 residues. The CDR3 spells CASSPLGLENEKLFF. DNA for the CDR3: TGTGCCAGCAGCCCCCTCGGACTCGAAAATGAAAAACTGTTTTTT.

J is TRBJ2-5 and V is TRBV12-3 or TRBV12-4; 12 nucleotides line up with TRBD2. This CDR3 spans 15 amino acids. Trimming at V came to 4 bases and at J to 4 bases, leaving 4 bases not matched to a gene. For the CDR3, the DNA is TGTGCCAGCAGTTCTACTAGCGGGGGGTCAGAGACCCAGTACTTC. Protein sequence: CASSSTSGGSETQYF.

CDR3 bases: TGTGCCAGCAGTGAGATTGGGACAGGGACCTACGAGCAGTACTTC. Translated, it gives CASSEIGTGTYEQYF. The chain is built from TRBV6-1 and TRBJ2-7; TRBD1 aligns across 9 bases. The CDR3 length is 15 residues. V was clipped by 3 bases and J by 2 bases; unmatched bases: 5. Germline CDR1 MNHNS, CDR2 SASEGT.

This clonotype has more than one count but fewer than ten. The chain joins TRBV20-1 to TRBJ2-5; D possibly uses TRBD1 or TRBD2 (5 bases each). This CDR3 is 13 amino acids long. Looked up from germline, CDR1 is DFQATT and CDR2 is SNEGSKA (reference sequence). With 4 bases removed from V and 5 bases from J, the gap between germline ends came to 14 bases. DNA for the CDR3: TGCAGTGCTACCGAGGGGTCCAGGGAGACCCAGTACTTC. Its translation: CSATEGSRETQYF.

A few counts support this clonotype. The rearrangement uses TRBV29-1 and TRBJ2-3; D gene uncertain. The V gene lost 6 bases and the J gene lost 2 bases, with 12 bases spanning the gap. There are 13 residues in the CDR3. Germline V gives CDR1 SQVTM, CDR2 ANQGSEA. In nucleotides, the CDR3 is TGCAGCGTAAAACCGATCTTCACAGATACGCAGTATTTT. Encoded protein: CSVKPIFTDTQYF.

This chain joins TRBV2 and TRBJ1-6; 7 bases are shared with TRBD1. The CDR3 length is 15 residues. J gave up 8 bases and V 2 bases, and 6 bases lay outside the gene matches. Germline lookup yields CDR1 SNHLY and CDR2 FYNNEI. The CDR3 region is CASSEFDRADSPLHF. As DNA, the CDR3 is TGTGCCAGCAGTGAATTCGACAGGGCGGATTCACCCCTCCACTTT.

This clonotype was recorded many times. The rearrangement uses TRBV4-2 and TRBJ2-7, with 7 bases lining up with TRBD2. The length of the CDR3 is 16 residues. Per germline, CDR1 LGHNA and CDR2 YNFKEQ. J gave up 3 bases and V 0 bases, and 8 bases lay outside the gene matches. The CDR3 DNA reads TGTGCCAGCAGCCAAGAGGGCGCGGGGGAGTACTACGAGCAGTACTTC. Translating gives CASSQEGAGEYYEQYF.

The V call is TRBV7-9, the J call TRBJ2-5; a possible D gene is TRBD1 (5 bases). Per the germline V gene, CDR1 is SEHNR and CDR2 is FQNEAQ (reference sequence). Between the trimmed V and J ends, which lost 5 bases and 5 bases, there was a span of 21 bases. This CDR3 contains 16 residues. Written as DNA, the CDR3 is TGTGCCAGCAGCCAGATGGGGCTTAGCCCCCCCGAGACCCAGTACTTC. Translated: CASSQMGLSPPETQYF.

This clonotype was counted many times. The gene calls are TRBV6-6 and TRBJ2-1; 8 positions match TRBD1. V gave up 4 bases and J gave up 7 bases; unmatched junction bases: 6. The CDR3 totals 14 residues. CDR1 MNHNY and CDR2 SVGAGI come from the germline V gene (reference sequence). CDR3 in amino acids: CASSSGQEGNEQFF. For the CDR3, the DNA is TGTGCCAGCAGTTCGGGACAGGAAGGGAATGAGCAGTTCTTC.

This clonotype was seen more than once but under ten times. V gene TRBV7-2 combines with J gene TRBJ2-3; 9 bases align to TRBD1. V trimming: 1 base; J trimming: 3 bases; junction bases outside the gene matches: 5. The CDR3 is 16 amino acids. The germline gives CDR1 SGHTA, CDR2 FQGNSA. DNA of the CDR3: TGTGCCAGCAGCTTAGGAGGGACAGGGCTAACAGATACGCAGTATTTT. Encoded protein: CASSLGGTGLTDTQYF.

This sequence joins TRBV30 and TRBJ2-5, with D tentatively TRBD2 (5 bases). The CDR3 length is 13 residues. CDR1 is GTSNPN, CDR2 SVGIG, per germline (reference sequence). V lost 0 bases to trimming and J lost 4 bases, with 9 bases between them. The CDR3 DNA reads TGTGCCTGGAGTGTACGGGGTGGAGAGACCCAGTACTTC. Translated: CAWSVRGGETQYF.

The V and J genes are TRBV20-1 and TRBJ1-2, with a possible D match to TRBD1 (6 bases). Trimming shortened V by 0 bases and J by 4 bases, and 15 bases separated the two germline ends. Germline CDR1 and CDR2: DFQATT and SNEGSKA (reference sequence). The CDR3 runs 15 residues. CDR3 nucleotides: TGCAGTGCTAGAGATCGGGGGGGCGCGAGCTATGGCTACACCTTC. It yields the protein CSARDRGGASYGYTF.

This chain links TRBV7-2 with TRBJ1-5; 9 bases line up with TRBD1. CDR3 size: 16 residues. CDR1 and CDR2 (germline): SGHTA, FQGNSA. V lost 5 bases to trimming and J lost 3 bases; unmatched junction nucleotides: 8. CDR3 region: CASSPPGQGSNQPQHF. DNA for the CDR3: TGTGCCAGCAGCCCCCCGGGACAGGGCTCCAATCAGCCCCAGCATTTT.

J is TRBJ2-5 and V is TRBV24-1, with 15 bases that match TRBD2. Unmatched junction bases numbered 13, after V lost 4 bases and J lost 11 bases. The germline V gene encodes CDR1 KGHDR and CDR2 SFDVKD. CDR3 length equals 17 residues. The CDR3 region is CATSDLGLAGGSNEQYF. The DNA of the CDR3 is TGTGCCACCAGTGACCTGGGACTAGCGGGGGGAAGCAATGAGCAGTACTTC.

The rearrangement joins TRBV7-2 to TRBJ2-1; D gene uncertain. The CDR3 consists of 14 residues. Trimming left V 5 bases short and J 4 bases short, with 12 bases between. Germline CDR1 SGHTA, CDR2 FQGNSA. The CDR3 coding sequence is TGTGCCAGCAGCGCCCCGCCTCCTTACAATGAGCAGTTCTTC. It translates to CASSAPPPYNEQFF.

The V gene is TRBV28, the J gene TRBJ2-7, with D tentatively TRBD1 or TRBD2 (7 bases each). The germline V gene has CDR1 MDHEN and CDR2 SYDVKM. The CDR3 spans 14 residues. V shed 5 bases and J shed 5 bases, with 16 bases lying between them. DNA of the CDR3: TGTGCCAGCAGTGCGACAGGGAGGGTCCACGAGCAGTACTTC. Amino acids: CASSATGRVHEQYF.

The chain uses TRBV7-9 and TRBJ2-3, with no clear D. Germline values: CDR1 SEHNR, CDR2 FQNEAQ (reference sequence). The CDR3 has 14 residues. V shed 7 bases and J shed 0 bases, with 11 bases lying between them. The CDR3 region is CASTFGPSTDTQYF. CDR3 coding DNA: TGTGCCAGCACATTTGGACCGAGCACAGATACGCAGTATTTT.

Comments on this clonotype: At one end, the junction sequence differs from germline, possibly due to a read error. The chain has TRBV12-3 or TRBV12-4 and TRBJ1-2; D not certain. The CDR3 has 13 residues. The CDR3 DNA sequence: TGTGCCAGCAGTTTAAGGGTCAACTATGACTACACCTTC. It yields the protein CASSLRVNYDYTF.

This clonotype was counted only a few times. V usage is TRBV12-3 or TRBV12-4 and J usage is TRBJ2-1; D tentatively reads TRBD1 or TRBD2 (6 bases each). This CDR3 has 17 residues. Trimming removed 7 bases at V and 1 base at J, with 20 bases between. CDR3 sequence reads: CASTDPLGGLSYNEQFF. The DNA of the CDR3 is TGTGCCAGCACCGACCCGTTGGGGGGCCTTTCCTACAATGAGCAGTTCTTC.

This sequence joins TRBV20-1 and TRBJ2-6; 8 nucleotides agree with TRBD1. Germline loops: CDR1 DFQATT, CDR2 SNEGSKA (reference sequence). Trimming removed 6 bases from V and 0 bases from J; junction bases left unmatched: 4. The CDR3 length is 15 residues. For the CDR3, the DNA is TGCAGTGCCCGGGACAGGCACTCTGGGGCCAACGTCCTGACTTTC. It codes for CSARDRHSGANVLTF.

V is TRBV6-2 or TRBV6-3 and J is TRBJ1-4; D call uncertain. Trimming cost V 0 bases and J 5 bases, with 13 bases left between them. The CDR3 spans 16 residues. The germline V gene has CDR1 MNHEY and CDR2 SVGEGT. In DNA form, the CDR3 reads TGTGCCAGCAGTTACTCTGAAACCGGACCGAATGAAAAACTGTTTTTT. Translated: CASSYSETGPNEKLFF.

The chain couples TRBV6-6 to TRBJ2-5; TRBD1 agrees at 9 bases. The germline CDR1 and CDR2 sequences are MNHNY and SVGAGI (reference sequence). V trimming: 0 bases; J trimming: 4 bases; junction bases outside the gene matches: 6. The CDR3 totals 16 residues. CDR3 residues: CASSYSRQGGAETQYF. CDR3 DNA: TGTGCCAGCAGTTACTCGAGACAGGGGGGTGCAGAGACCCAGTACTTC.

This clonotype has just a few counts. The gene calls are TRBV5-6 and TRBJ1-1; D gene ambiguous. Germline CDR1 reads SGHDT; CDR2 reads YYEEEE. V lost 4 bases, J lost 0 bases, and 16 bases lay in between. CDR3 length equals 16 residues. The CDR3 is CASSLPDGLVNTEAFF. For the CDR3, the DNA is TGTGCCAGCAGCCTACCGGACGGCCTAGTGAACACTGAAGCTTTCTTT.

This clonotype has a handful of counts. This chain uses TRBV20-1 with TRBJ2-4, with D possibly matching TRBD1 (5 bases). The ends were cut back, 1 base at V and 7 bases at J, with 14 bases in the middle. Germline V gene lookup returns CDR1 DFQATT and CDR2 SNEGSKA (reference sequence). CDR3 length: 14 amino acids. Here the CDR3 DNA reads TGCAGTGCTAGAGGAAGGGGCGCAGGGAACATTCAGTACTTC. Translating it yields CSARGRGAGNIQYF.

This clonotype was seen a few times. The chain recombines TRBV7-2 with TRBJ2-7; D is possibly TRBD1 (5 bases). V was pared by 3 bases and J by 2 bases, with 11 bases between. Germline V gene sequence: CDR1 SGHTA, CDR2 FQGNSA. The CDR3 length is 14 residues. The DNA for the CDR3 is TGTGCCAGCAGCTTTAGGGGTCACACCTACGAGCAGTACTTC. Translation gives CASSFRGHTYEQYF.

The sample holds a few counts of this clonotype. The rearrangement links TRBV7-9 to TRBJ2-7; 10 bases match TRBD1. Germline values: CDR1 SEHNR, CDR2 FQNEAQ (reference sequence). The CDR3 runs 14 residues. With 2 bases clipped from V and 5 bases from J, the junction kept 3 bases outside the gene matches. CDR3 protein: CASSLRDRGHEQYF. The CDR3 nucleotides are TGTGCCAGCAGCTTAAGGGACAGGGGCCACGAGCAGTACTTC.

V usage is TRBV20-1 and J usage is TRBJ2-4; TRBD2 might be the D (6 bases). The DNA end favors TRBJ2-5, so the J call may be wrong. The CDR3 is made up of 16 amino acids. From germline, CDR1 is DFQATT and CDR2 SNEGSKA (reference sequence). DNA of the CDR3: TGCAGTGCTAGAGATTGGAGGGCCCCGAACAAAGAGACCCAGTACTTC. Translation gives CSARDWRAPNKETQYF.

This sequence joins TRBV3-1 and TRBJ2-5; 8 nucleotides align to TRBD2. The CDR3 extends over 15 amino acids. Germline CDR1 is LGHDT and CDR2 is YNNKEL (reference sequence). V lost 2 bases to trimming and J lost 3 bases; unmatched junction nucleotides: 5. The CDR3 DNA reads TGTGCCAGCAGCCAACCCCCGGGACTAGAAGAGACCCAGTACTTC. Protein sequence: CASSQPPGLEETQYF.

Only a few counts were recorded for this clonotype. The chain employs TRBV5-1 and TRBJ1-2; a weak D match, TRBD1 (5 bases). Per the germline V gene, CDR1 is SGHRS and CDR2 is YFSETQ. This CDR3 is built from 15 residues. V lost 1 base to trimming and J lost 6 bases, with 16 bases between them. CDR3 loop: CASSLPGGREDGYTF. The CDR3 region has the DNA TGCGCCAGCAGCTTGCCCGGGGGGAGAGAAGATGGCTACACCTTC.